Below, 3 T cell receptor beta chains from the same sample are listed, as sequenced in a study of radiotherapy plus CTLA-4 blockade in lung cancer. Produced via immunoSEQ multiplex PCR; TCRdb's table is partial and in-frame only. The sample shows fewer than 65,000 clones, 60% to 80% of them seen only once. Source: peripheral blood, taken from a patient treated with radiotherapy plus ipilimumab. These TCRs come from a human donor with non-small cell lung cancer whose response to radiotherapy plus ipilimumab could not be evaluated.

CDR3 amino acids: CASSYLVSTDTQYF. The CDR3 region has the DNA TGTGCCAGCAGTTACTTAGTGTCTACAGATACGCAGTATTTT. The chain carries TRBV6-5 and TRBJ2-3; D not certain. The ends were cut back, 1 base at V and 3 bases at J, with 8 bases in the middle. CDR3 size: 14 residues. CDR1 is MNHEY, CDR2 SVGAGI, per germline.

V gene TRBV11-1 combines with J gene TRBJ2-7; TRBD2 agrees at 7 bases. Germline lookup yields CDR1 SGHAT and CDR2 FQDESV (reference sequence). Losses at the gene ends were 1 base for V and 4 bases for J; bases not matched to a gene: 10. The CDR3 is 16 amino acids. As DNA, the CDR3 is TGTGCCAGCAGCTTAGGCCGCCGGGGGGACCGATACGAGCAGTACTTC. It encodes CASSLGRRGDRYEQYF.

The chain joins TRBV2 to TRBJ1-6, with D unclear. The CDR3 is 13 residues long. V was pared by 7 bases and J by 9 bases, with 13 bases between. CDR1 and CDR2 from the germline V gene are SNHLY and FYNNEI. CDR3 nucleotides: TGTGCCAGCAATGGTCTCGAGGGTTCACCCCTCCACTTT. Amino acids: CASNGLEGSPLHF.